The text below deals with one T cell receptor beta chain. What antigen it recognizes has not been identified. One base away there is no much larger clone; base qualities are not given. This record comes from a study of blood T cell repertoires in COVID-19 (dated by TCRdb to about 2020). At the level of the whole study: Collaborator samples came from the United States, Italy and Spain and covered acute and convalescent phases of COVID-19. Where HLA class I and class II types were available, the types were taken from metadata supplied by the sample provider, not from assay-based typing. The prospective study material was composed of cDNA or gDNA derived from T cells, B-cell-depleted T cells, or PBMCs. The repertoires were released in a freely available public database meant as a resource for research on the immune response to SARS-CoV-2. The samples were drawn from two sources: the first 160 participants of the ongoing ImmuneRACE study, and 1,000 to 1,500 subjects contributed by 6 global collaborators. A de-identified subject ID, COVID-19 status, age in years and sex were almost always included in the sample metadata. The dataset comprised deeply sampled blood TCRbeta repertoires from subjects exposed to, actively infected with, or recovered from COVID-19.

The collaborating institutions used their own protocols to collect whole blood in K2EDTA tubes. For TCRbeta analysis, collaborator samples were shipped as frozen whole blood, as isolated PBMCs, or as DNA extracted from either sample type. What the research found in general, with its limitations: The amount of clinical and demographic metadata varied by source and participant and was provided uncurated.

The immunoSEQ Assay, a bias-controlled multiplex PCR, was used to amplify TCRbeta CDR3 regions from genomic DNA. The authors' pipeline ran thus. The number of nucleated cells in each sample was estimated from the amplification of reference gene primers within the assay. To quantify the absolute abundance of each unique TCRbeta CDR3 rearrangement, sequence reads were collapsed and filtered. For each sample, productive Simpson clonality was calculated as the square root of Simpson's diversity index over productive rearrangements. Held by TCRdb, this immuneACCESS table contains in-frame sequences only and omits some clones. Under half of the omission traces to an unresolved V gene where checked; the cause of the rest is unknown. V and J calls plus clone size are reproduced from that table; the DNA served to infer D and trimming. Here the sample has approximately 170,000 clones; roughly four fifths occur a single time. The ten top clones hold approximately 11% of the sample.

After removal of 10 bases from V and 3 bases from J, the junction retains 5 bases not matched to a gene. Based on the germline V gene (reference sequence), the CDR1 and CDR2 sequences are LNHDA and SQIVND. The CDR3 sequence holds 12 residues, the cysteine and phenylalanine included. Left in the record is the CDR3 DNA by itself, 36 bases read in frame from the first base. The sequence joins TRBV19 to TRBJ2-7, with 8 junctional bases fitting TRBD1. The TCR originated in a human donor in a cohort sampled during active COVID-19. The material sequenced was peripheral blood. The CDR3 region has the sequence CATGQGNYEQYF. Here is the DNA: TGTGCCACCGGACAGGGCAACTACGAGCAGTACTTC.